This T cell receptor (gamma chain) emerged from a study of gamma-delta chains in newborns, infants, children. On the study more broadly: Microbial exposure reportedly drives polyclonal innate γδ T cell expansion after birth.

There are 16 residues in the CDR3. The V and J ends lost 0 bases and 3 bases, in that order; junction bases with no gene match: 7. Germline V gene lookup returns CDR1 EGSTGY and CDR2 YDSYTSSV. TCRdb redid clone calling on the reads using CATT. Of approximately 3,800 gamma-chain clones listed, about 56% are singletons. This sequence was found in a child who was a newborn, infant or young child, either healthy, febrile or measles-vaccinated (not recorded which). Sequenced material: blood. The rearrangement uses TRGV4 and TRGJP1. As TCRdb names no J gene, one was assigned here on the basis of a DNA match to germline. CDR3 in amino acids: CATWDGRASTGWFKIF. The CDR3 bases are TGTGCCACCTGGGATGGGCGGGCGTCCACTGGTTGGTTCAAGATATTT.